One and the same sample provided the 29 T cell receptor beta chains below, sequenced in a study of tumor-infiltrating lymphocytes in primary liver carcinoma. Out of unsorted whole blood came the blood RNA, and germline DNA was extracted as well. Starting material of about 0.45 ug total RNA yielded TCR beta cDNA via a constant-region primer. Employing slightly modified ARM-PCR, three nested multiplex PCR rounds were run, and these gave rise to the TCR beta libraries. With TRBV1-TRBV30 forward primers and a C-beta reverse primer, the first two PCR rounds were run for about 10 cycles each. TCRdb called the multiplex PCR reads again in MiXCR, with one record for every CDR3 protein. The table lists a few hundred thousand distinct CDR3 sequences, about three fifths of them singletons. Sequencing used peripheral blood. The origin of the receptors is a woman aged 25 to 39 with primary liver carcinoma and hepatitis B virus infection.

This clonotype was seen only a few times. This chain links TRBV4-1 with TRBJ2-7; the D call may be TRBD1 or TRBD2 (5 bases each). V lost 5 bases to trimming and J lost 6 bases, with 11 bases between them. This CDR3 comprises 12 residues. From germline, CDR1 is MGHRA and CDR2 YSYEKL. The CDR3 spells CASSGGGGEQYF. CDR3 sequence (DNA): TGCGCCAGCAGCGGTGGGGGTGGCGAGCAGTACTTC.

The genes are TRBV12-3 or TRBV12-4 and TRBJ2-6; D unresolved. Trimming took off 2 bases at V and 2 bases at J, with 7 bases between the two ends. CDR3 size: 15 residues. The CDR3 bases are TGTGCCAGCAGTTTAAGGGATGCTGGGGCCAACGTCCTGACTTTC. As protein: CASSLRDAGANVLTF.

The V call is TRBV5-6, the J call TRBJ1-2, with D possibly matching TRBD1 (5 bases). Trimming stripped 0 bases from V and 4 bases from J, with 10 bases between. Germline lookup yields CDR1 SGHDT and CDR2 YYEEEE. CDR3 size: 14 residues. Here the CDR3 DNA reads TGTGCCAGCAGCTTGGGGGGCATACCCTATGGCTACACCTTC. The encoded protein is CASSLGGIPYGYTF.

The sample holds a few counts of this clonotype. A much larger clone lies a single base off, so this may be a read error. The CDR3 DNA follows: TGTGTCAGCAGCCGGTGGCGGTTTGCGGGTGCCAATGAGCAGTTCTTC. Its protein is CVSSRWRFAGANEQFF. The rearrangement joins TRBV11-2 to TRBJ2-1; a possible D gene is TRBD2 (5 bases). Germline loops: CDR1 SGHAT, CDR2 FQNNGV. The CDR3 length is 16 residues.

This clonotype was detected only a few times. In DNA form, the CDR3 reads TGTGCCAGCAGCTTAGTTCTTCAGGGTTGGACCGGGGAGCTGTTTTTT. Translating gives CASSLVLQGWTGELFF. This rearrangement joins TRBV7-9 to TRBJ2-2, with a possible D match to TRBD1 (5 bases). Germline V gene data show CDR1 as SEHNR and CDR2 as FQNEAQ (reference sequence). The V end lost 1 base, the J end lost 5 bases, and 14 bases lay between the germline ends. The CDR3 is 16 amino acids.

This clonotype occurred many times. The chain employs TRBV6-6 and TRBJ2-2; TRBD2 is a possible D gene (6 bases). Trimming removed 10 bases from V and 0 bases from J, with 12 bases in between. CDR3 size: 14 residues. From germline, CDR1 is MNHNY and CDR2 SVGAGI (reference sequence). The CDR3 sequence: CATRGFANTGELFF. CDR3 DNA: TGTGCCACCCGGGGGTTCGCGAACACCGGGGAGCTGTTTTTT.

A word on this clonotype: A single base separates this from a much larger clone, so it may be a read error. This chain connects TRBV29-1 to TRBJ2-5; D not resolved. The length of the CDR3 is 13 residues. CDR1 is SQVTM, CDR2 ANQGSEA, per germline. V was pared by 5 bases and J by 4 bases, with 14 bases between. CDR3 amino acids: CSVRTQVRETQYF. DNA of the CDR3: TGCAGCGTTCGCACTCAGGTGCGAGAGACCCAGTACTTC.

This clonotype was picked up many times. V gene TRBV4-3 combines with J gene TRBJ2-2, with D maybe TRBD2 (6 bases). V lost 0 bases, J lost 1 base, and 9 bases lay in between. Germline V CDR1 and CDR2: LGHNA, YSLEER. This CDR3 region has 16 residues. The CDR3 coding sequence is TGCGCCAGCAGCCAAGAGACGGGAGTGAACACCGGGGAGCTGTTTTTT. Translating it yields CASSQETGVNTGELFF.

In its sample, this clonotype was seen many times. The chain has TRBV4-1 and TRBJ1-1; D remains unclear. This CDR3 is 14 amino acids long. Germline CDR1 MGHRA, CDR2 YSYEKL. V dropped 4 bases and J dropped 7 bases, with 16 bases sitting between them. CDR3 protein: CASSPTQSSHEAFF. The CDR3 DNA reads TGCGCCAGCAGCCCTACACAGAGCAGCCATGAAGCTTTCTTT.

In its sample, this clonotype was seen once. The chain has TRBV7-9 and TRBJ2-3; D might be TRBD1 or TRBD2, each matching 5 bases. Trimming pared 5 bases from V and 10 bases from J, leaving 10 bases between. CDR1 is SEHNR and CDR2 is FQNEAQ in the germline V gene (reference sequence). The CDR3 totals 11 residues. The CDR3, as DNA: TGTGCCAGCAGCGACGGGACCGCGCAGTATTTT. Its protein product is CASSDGTAQYF. Full variable domain (rest looked up from reference TRBV7-9 and TRBJ2-3): DTGVSQNPRHKITKRGQNVTFRCDPISEHNRLYWYRQTLGQGPEFLTYFQNEAQLEKSRLLSDRFSAERPKGSFSTLEIQRTEQGDSAMYLCASSDGTAQYFGPGTRLTVL.

V gene TRBV12-3 or TRBV12-4 combines with J gene TRBJ2-7; 9 bases fit TRBD1. CDR3 length equals 16 residues. Trimming removed 5 bases from V and 4 bases from J; junction bases left unmatched: 12. The CDR3: CASSLCQGQGQYEQYF. As DNA, the CDR3 is TGTGCCAGCAGTCTATGCCAGGGACAGGGTCAGTACGAGCAGTACTTC.

As concerns this clonotype: This CDR3 is missing its conserved last phenylalanine or tryptophan, likely due to a read error. The J gene is TRBJ2-5, the V gene TRBV28, with D possibly being TRBD1 or TRBD2 (7 bases each). The germline V gene encodes CDR1 MDHEN and CDR2 SYDVKM. This CDR3 has 15 residues. V lost 5 bases to trimming and J lost 1 base, with 14 bases between them. In DNA, the CDR3 is TGTGCCAGCAGTCCCAGGGGGAGGGCCCAAGAGACCCAGTACTCC. It translates to CASSPRGRAQETQYS.

This clonotype was seen once. Compared with germline, one end of the junction differs, possibly owing to a read error. The chain carries TRBV5-1 and TRBJ2-7; no clear D gene. CDR1 and CDR2 from the germline V gene are SGHRS and YFSETQ. The CDR3 covers 13 residues. The CDR3 sequence: CVSSLPPVQEQYF. CDR3 nucleotide sequence: TGTGTCAGCAGCTTACCCCCAGTGCAGGAGCAGTACTTC.

This rearrangement joins TRBV28 to TRBJ2-7, with D perhaps assigned TRBD1 or TRBD2 (6 bases each). V was trimmed by 3 bases and J by 3 bases, leaving 21 bases between them. The CDR3 has 17 amino acids. Germline assignment: CDR1 MDHEN and CDR2 SYDVKM. The chain's CDR3 is CASSFTVGGDSVYEQYF. CDR3 coding DNA: TGTGCCAGCAGTTTTACGGTCGGGGGCGACTCCGTCTACGAGCAGTACTTC.

The chain joins TRBV6-2 or TRBV6-3 to TRBJ2-6, with D unresolved. Trimming pared 6 bases from V and 0 bases from J, leaving 15 bases between. The CDR3 length is 17 residues. Germline V gives CDR1 MNHEY, CDR2 SVGEGT. This CDR3 reads CASSPFRVDSGANVLTF. CDR3 bases: TGTGCCAGCAGCCCATTTCGGGTTGACTCTGGGGCCAACGTCCTGACTTTC.

This clonotype came up once. This rearrangement joins TRBV4-3 to TRBJ2-3; D unclear. Germline V gene data show CDR1 as LGHNA and CDR2 as YSLEER. Trimming pared 2 bases from V and 5 bases from J, leaving 8 bases between. The CDR3 is made up of 13 amino acids. This chain's CDR3 is CASSQRHGDTQYF. The CDR3 nucleotides are TGCGCCAGCAGCCAACGACATGGAGATACGCAGTATTTT.

The chain carries TRBV6-5 and TRBJ1-1; no reliable D call. Looked up from germline, CDR1 is MNHEY and CDR2 is SVGAGI. The CDR3 is 12 residues long. Trimming pared 10 bases from V and 1 base from J, leaving 10 bases between. In DNA form, the CDR3 reads TGTGCCAACAGCCCATCGAACACTGAAGCTTTCTTT. As protein: CANSPSNTEAFF.

This chain uses TRBV13 with TRBJ1-1, with D hard to call. V lost 9 bases to trimming and J lost 1 base, with 12 bases between them. Germline CDR1 PRHDT, CDR2 FYEKMQ (reference sequence). CDR3 size: 13 residues. CDR3 residues: CARSLDGNTEAFF. As DNA, the CDR3 is TGTGCCAGGAGCCTTGACGGGAACACTGAAGCTTTCTTT.

The J gene is TRBJ1-2, the V gene TRBV11-2; 8 bases map to TRBD1. CDR3 length: 14 amino acids. In germline, CDR1 is SGHAT, CDR2 FQNNGV. Germline trimming cut 0 bases from V and 10 bases from J; bases unmatched to any gene: 7. This chain's CDR3 is CASSLDCGQGDYTF. Here the CDR3 DNA reads TGTGCCAGCAGCTTAGATTGTGGACAGGGTGACTACACCTTC.

V gene TRBV28 combines with J gene TRBJ2-7; D remains unclear. The CDR3 is 13 amino acids. From germline, CDR1 is MDHEN and CDR2 SYDVKM. V lost 6 bases, J lost 1 base, and 10 bases lay in between. The CDR3 here is CASRVSGSYEQYF. The CDR3 region has the DNA TGTGCCAGCAGGGTTTCTGGGTCCTACGAGCAGTACTTC.

The table lists this clonotype with many counts. The chain has TRBV29-1 and TRBJ2-5, with TRBD2 as a possible D gene (6 bases). With 0 bases removed from V and 5 bases from J, the gap between germline ends came to 16 bases. Per the germline V gene, CDR1 is SQVTM and CDR2 is ANQGSEA. The CDR3 runs 15 residues. The CDR3 sequence is CSVEDTKRRGETQYF. CDR3 in DNA: TGCAGCGTTGAAGATACGAAGCGTCGGGGGGAGACCCAGTACTTC.

With regard to this clonotype: A read error may be the cause here, since a much bigger clone is one base away. This rearrangement joins TRBV6-1 to TRBJ2-1, with 7 bases identical to TRBD2. The CDR3 loop spans 16 amino acids. V lost 7 bases and J lost 4; bases outside the gene matches: 13. Germline V gene lookup returns CDR1 MNHNS and CDR2 SASEGT. The CDR3 region has the DNA TGTGCCAGCAACCCTGGGGGAGGGAGACGGTACAATGAGCAGTTCTTC. It codes for CASNPGGGRRYNEQFF.

CDR3 amino acids: CASRTGVRLGELFF. The CDR3 nucleotides read TGTGCCAGCAGAACGGGAGTGAGACTCGGGGAGCTGTTTTTT. The V gene is TRBV12-3 or TRBV12-4, the J gene TRBJ2-2, with D tentatively TRBD2 (6 bases). V was cut by 6 bases and J by 7 bases, with 15 bases left in between. The CDR3 is 14 amino acids.

As regards this clonotype: This may be a read error: a much more frequent sequence differs by one nucleotide. The V gene is TRBV6-1, the J gene TRBJ2-4; D is perhaps TRBD2 (5 bases). Germline V lookup: CDR1 MNHNS, CDR2 SASEGT. The CDR3 runs 15 residues. The CDR3, as DNA: TGTGCCATCAGTGATCGGGGTTTAGGCAAAAACATTCAGTACTTC. Its translation: CAISDRGLGKNIQYF.

Note on this clonotype: A much larger clone differs by one base, so this may be a read error. The chain carries TRBV12-3 or TRBV12-4 and TRBJ2-7, with a possible D match to TRBD1 (5 bases). V gave up 3 bases and J gave up 9 bases, with 12 bases separating them. This CDR3 spans 12 amino acids. The CDR3 nucleotides are TGTGCCAGCAGTTTGATCAGGGTTCTGCAGTACTTC. As protein: CASSLIRVLQYF.

The V call is TRBV7-9, the J call TRBJ1-1; TRBD1 matches at 10 bases. Germline V gene lookup returns CDR1 SEHNR and CDR2 FQNEAQ (reference sequence). This CDR3 contains 17 residues. The junction had 14 bases not matched to a gene; V was cut back by 6 bases and J by 4 bases. In DNA form, the CDR3 reads TGTGCCAGCAGGCAGGGCAGACAGGGGGCGTTTGTCACTGAAGCTTTCTTT. Protein product: CASRQGRQGAFVTEAFF.

V is TRBV12-3 or TRBV12-4 and J is TRBJ1-5, with D perhaps TRBD1 (6 bases). CDR3 length equals 16 residues. Trimming removed 8 bases from V and 0 bases from J, with 17 bases in between. The DNA for the CDR3 is TGTGCCAGCGAGAGAGGGGGGGCGAATAGCAATCAGCCCCAGCATTTT. Its protein is CASERGGANSNQPQHF.

This clonotype has a handful of counts. V usage is TRBV6-5 and J usage is TRBJ2-7; possibly TRBD1 for D (5 bases). This CDR3 contains 12 residues. V gave up 5 bases and J gave up 11 bases, with 16 bases separating them. Germline-derived CDR1 and CDR2 are MNHEY and SVGAGI. In DNA, the CDR3 is TGTGCCAGCAGTGATACAAATGGCAGGGAGTACTTC. Translation: CASSDTNGREYF.

The rearrangement joins TRBV5-1 to TRBJ2-3; 9 bases map to TRBD1. V was clipped by 4 bases and J by 2 bases; unmatched bases: 8. This CDR3 is 16 amino acids long. Germline lookup yields CDR1 SGHRS and CDR2 YFSETQ. CDR3 nucleotides: TGCGCCAGCAGCCCGCCGACAGGGGGGTACACAGATACGCAGTATTTT. Translated, it gives CASSPPTGGYTDTQYF. Full variable domain (rest looked up from reference TRBV5-1 and TRBJ2-3): KAGVTQTPRYLIKTRGQQVTLSCSPISGHRSVSWYQQTPGQGLQFLFEYFSETQRNKGNFPGRFSGRQFSNSRSEMNVSTLELGDSALYLCASSPPTGGYTDTQYFGPGTRLTVL.